The next 4 T cell receptor beta chains were all read from a single sample in a study of T cell changes during pregnancy in multiple sclerosis (dated by TCRdb to between 2018 and 2021). The library relied on the immunoSEQ multiplex PCR assay. TCRdb took this table from immuneACCESS and kept in-frame rearrangements with V and J called. Such tables lack part of the clones; where checked against another copy, unresolved V genes explain under half of the gap, and the rest is unexplained. This sample gives 75,000 to 95,000 clones in total; approximately 90% of them show up just once. The ten largest make up roughly 1.9% of the sample. The source was peripheral blood, collected in the first trimester of pregnancy. All receptors derive from a female donor in good health, enrolled as a control in a pregnancy study.

V is TRBV11-3 and J is TRBJ2-1; 7 bases map to TRBD1. Germline V gene lookup returns CDR1 SGHNT and CDR2 YENEEA. The CDR3 contains 15 residues. With V trimmed by 3 bases and J by 5 bases, 7 bases remained unmatched. The CDR3 nucleotides are TGTGCCAGCAGCTTCGCCGGGACAGAAAACAATGAGCAGTTCTTC. It is translated as CASSFAGTENNEQFF.

V usage is TRBV4-3 and J usage is TRBJ1-2; D is ambiguous. The CDR3 spans 15 residues. Trimming cost V 0 bases and J 4 bases, with 12 bases left between them. Germline CDR1 is LGHNA and CDR2 is YSLEER. The chain's CDR3 is CASSQDTSTLYGYTF. The DNA of the CDR3 is TGCGCCAGCAGCCAAGATACTAGCACACTCTATGGCTACACCTTC.

V usage is TRBV6-1 and J usage is TRBJ2-5; D perhaps matches TRBD1 (6 bases). V was pared by 6 bases and J by 4 bases, with 12 bases between. Germline CDR1 MNHNS, CDR2 SASEGT. This CDR3 contains 13 residues. Here the CDR3 reads CASRRTGRETQYF. In DNA form, the CDR3 reads TGTGCCAGCAGGAGAACAGGGAGAGAGACCCAGTACTTC.

This clone was observed a single time. The rearrangement links TRBV6-6 to TRBJ1-1, with 7 bases identical to TRBD1. This CDR3 contains 16 residues. Germline trimming cut 0 bases from V and 0 bases from J; bases unmatched to any gene: 4. Germline values: CDR1 MNHNY, CDR2 SVGAGI (reference sequence). The DNA for the CDR3 is TGTGCCAGCAGTTACTCGAAGACAGGGATGAACACTGAAGCTTTCTTT. Translating gives CASSYSKTGMNTEAFF.